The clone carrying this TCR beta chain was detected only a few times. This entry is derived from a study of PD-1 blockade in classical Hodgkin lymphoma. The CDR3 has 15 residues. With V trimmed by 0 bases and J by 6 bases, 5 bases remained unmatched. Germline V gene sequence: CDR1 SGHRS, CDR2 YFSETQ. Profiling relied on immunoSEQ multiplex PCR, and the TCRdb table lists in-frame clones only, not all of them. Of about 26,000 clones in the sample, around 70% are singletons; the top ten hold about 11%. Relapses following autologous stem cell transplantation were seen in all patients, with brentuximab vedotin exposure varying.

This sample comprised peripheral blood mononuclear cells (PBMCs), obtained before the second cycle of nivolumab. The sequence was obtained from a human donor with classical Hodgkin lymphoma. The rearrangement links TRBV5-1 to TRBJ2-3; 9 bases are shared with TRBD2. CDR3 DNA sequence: TGCGCCAGCAGCTTGGAACTGCTAGCGGGGGATACGCAGTATTTT. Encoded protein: CASSLELLAGDTQYF.